This entry concerns a single TCR beta chain. The source of the sample is a study of glioma-infiltrating T cells after dendritic cell vaccination. Study details: Autologous tumor lysate was loaded overnight onto monocyte-derived dendritic cells grown 6 to 7 days with IL-4 and GM-CSF.

Germline-derived CDR1 and CDR2 are SNHLY and FYNNEI. Trimming cost V 4 bases and J 5 bases; bases outside gene matches: 5. This CDR3 contains 15 residues. The immunoSEQ assay amplified TCRB CDR3 from up to roughly 2 ug DNA. Clones were sequenced by immunoSEQ multiplex PCR, and TCRdb holds only the in-frame ones, with some missing. Of about 38,000 clones in the sample, around four fifths are singletons; the top ten hold about 8%. The rearrangement uses TRBV2 and TRBJ2-2; 9 positions match TRBD1. This sequence originates from a human donor with glioblastoma. This material consisted of blood, taken before dendritic cell vaccination. The CDR3 DNA is TGTGCCAGCAGTGTGGGACAGGGAAGGACCGGGGAGCTGTTTTTT. Protein: CASSVGQGRTGELFF.